One and the same sample provided the 24 T cell receptor beta chains below, sequenced in a study of blood T cell repertoires in COVID-19. The data were produced by immunoSEQ multiplex PCR, yet TCRdb's version contains in-frame clones alone and is incomplete. The profile covers more than 110,000 clones, with more than 60% appearing a single time and around 13% taken by the ten largest. Material for sequencing was peripheral blood. The receptors here all came from an elderly man with acute or convalescent COVID-19.

The chain recombines TRBV7-8 with TRBJ2-3; 12 bases are a match to TRBD2. V was pared by 4 bases and J by 5 bases, with 4 bases of the junction left unmatched. CDR3 length: 15 residues. The germline V gene has CDR1 SGHVS and CDR2 FQNEAQ. CDR3 nucleotides: TGTGCCAGCAGCTCTAGCGGGGGGGCGAGAGATACGCAGTATTTT. It is translated as CASSSSGGARDTQYF. Together with reference TRBV7-8 and TRBJ2-3, the CDR3 gives the full variable domain: GAGVSQSPRYKVAKRGQDVALRCDPISGHVSLFWYQQALGQGPEFLTYFQNEAQLDKSGLPSDRFFAERPEGSVSTLKIQRTQQEDSAVYLCASSSSGGARDTQYFGPGTRLTVL.

The gene calls are TRBV5-1 and TRBJ1-2; no reliable D call. Germline V lookup: CDR1 SGHRS, CDR2 YFSETQ. The CDR3 sequence is 14 residues long. The ends were cut back, 5 bases at V and 8 bases at J, with 19 bases in the middle. As DNA, the CDR3 is TGCGCCAGCAGGGATCAGGCGGGCCTAGGGGGCTACACCTTC. It encodes CASRDQAGLGGYTF.

This clone was counted once. The gene calls are TRBV9 and TRBJ2-2; D possibly corresponds to TRBD1 (6 bases). Germline assignment: CDR1 SGDLS and CDR2 YYNGEE. The CDR3 sequence is 17 residues long. Trimming cost V 0 bases and J 4 bases, with 16 bases left between them. The CDR3 sequence is CASSVAGHSTSTGELFF. CDR3 nucleotides: TGTGCCAGCAGCGTAGCGGGACATTCAACGTCCACCGGGGAGCTGTTTTTT.

This chain uses TRBV18 with TRBJ2-7; 9 bases match TRBD1. The CDR3 is 16 residues long. CDR1 is KGHSH and CDR2 is LQKENI in the germline V gene. Trimming cost V 2 bases and J 4 bases; bases outside gene matches: 9. The CDR3 DNA reads TGTGCCAGCTCACCAGCAGCGACAGGGGGGCAATACGAGCAGTACTTC. Its protein product is CASSPAATGGQYEQYF.

The gene calls are TRBV19 and TRBJ1-3, with 7 nucleotides matching TRBD1. Trimming removed 5 bases from V and 1 base from J; junction bases left unmatched: 5. Germline CDR1 and CDR2: LNHDA and SQIVND (reference sequence). This CDR3 has 15 residues. The CDR3 nucleotides are TGTGCCAGTAGTCGAACAGGGGAATCTGGAAACACCATATATTTT. It translates to CASSRTGESGNTIYF.

The V gene is TRBV7-6, the J gene TRBJ1-1; the D is unclear. V was pared by 4 bases and J by 3 bases, with 9 bases between. Per germline, CDR1 SGHVS and CDR2 FNYEAQ. CDR3 length equals 13 residues. The CDR3 is CASSWREDTEAFF. In DNA, the CDR3 is TGTGCCAGCAGCTGGAGGGAAGACACTGAAGCTTTCTTT.

The table lists this clone with a few counts. V gene TRBV6-5 combines with J gene TRBJ2-2, with D hard to call. Trimming cost V 6 bases and J 6 bases, with 8 bases left between them. There are 12 residues in the CDR3. Germline CDR1 reads MNHEY; CDR2 reads SVGAGI. The CDR3 loop reads CASSLQAGELFF. The CDR3 DNA follows: TGTGCCAGCAGCCTCCAGGCCGGGGAGCTGTTTTTT.

Concerning this clone: One junction end does not reproduce the germline sequence, and a read error may be involved. The CDR3 DNA reads TGCAGTGCTAGGCCCTCCAAGGGGTTTTTT. It translates to CSARPSKGFF. This rearrangement joins TRBV20-1 to TRBJ1-1; the D gene is possibly TRBD1 (5 bases). This CDR3 is built from 10 residues. Germline CDR1 DFQATT, CDR2 SNEGSKA (reference sequence).

This chain connects TRBV19 to TRBJ2-5, with 15 bases that match TRBD2. CDR1 is LNHDA, CDR2 SQIVND, per germline (reference sequence). The CDR3 is 16 amino acids. Trimming at V came to 3 bases and at J to 9 bases, leaving 8 bases not matched to a gene. CDR3 sequence reads: CASSIGTSGGPAAQYF. The CDR3 bases are TGTGCCAGTAGTATTGGGACTAGCGGGGGGCCCGCGGCCCAGTACTTC.

The V gene is TRBV4-2, the J gene TRBJ1-1; unclear D gene. In germline, CDR1 is LGHNA, CDR2 YNFKEQ. V was pared by 5 bases and J by 3 bases, with 10 bases between. This CDR3 region has 13 residues. CDR3 in amino acids: CASSEIEDTEAFF. The CDR3 nucleotides are TGTGCCAGCAGCGAAATAGAGGACACTGAAGCTTTCTTT.

This chain uses TRBV5-1 with TRBJ1-4, with no clear D. CDR1 and CDR2 (germline): SGHRS, YFSETQ. CDR3 size: 14 residues. The V end lost 0 bases, the J end lost 5 bases, and 8 bases lay between the germline ends. This CDR3 is CASSLGRGNEKLFF. CDR3 nucleotide sequence: TGCGCCAGCAGCTTGGGACGGGGAAATGAAAAACTGTTTTTT. The whole variable domain, filled in from reference TRBV5-1 and TRBJ1-4, reads KAGVTQTPRYLIKTRGQQVTLSCSPISGHRSVSWYQQTPGQGLQFLFEYFSETQRNKGNFPGRFSGRQFSNSRSEMNVSTLELGDSALYLCASSLGRGNEKLFFGSGTQLSVL.

CDR3 sequence: CASSGHLSNQPQHF. In DNA form, the CDR3 reads TGTGCCAGCAGCGGACACCTTAGCAATCAGCCCCAGCATTTT. The genes are TRBV7-2 and TRBJ1-5, with a weak D call TRBD1 (5 bases). The CDR3 is 14 residues long. Germline assignment: CDR1 SGHTA and CDR2 FQGNSA. V lost 5 bases to trimming and J lost 0 bases, with 8 bases between them.

This clone was detected a few times. The chain combines TRBV11-2 with TRBJ2-3; maybe TRBD1 (5 bases). Germline V gene data show CDR1 as SGHAT and CDR2 as FQNNGV. The CDR3 has 15 amino acids. Trimming pared 2 bases from V and 3 bases from J, leaving 12 bases between. The CDR3 DNA reads as TGTGCCAGCAGCTTAAGACAAGGGGAAACAGATACGCAGTATTTT. It is translated as CASSLRQGETDTQYF.

J is TRBJ1-1 and V is TRBV9; D is perhaps TRBD1 (6 bases). CDR3 size: 14 residues. V was pared by 0 bases and J by 4 bases, with 10 bases between. CDR1 is SGDLS and CDR2 is YYNGEE in the germline V gene. The CDR3 loop is CASSVEGGRTEAFF. CDR3 coding DNA: TGTGCCAGCAGCGTAGAGGGGGGGCGCACTGAAGCTTTCTTT.

V and J are TRBV4-1 and TRBJ1-1, with D perhaps matching TRBD1 (5 bases). Trimming removed 4 bases from V and 7 bases from J, with 10 bases in between. This CDR3 region has 12 residues. Germline V gives CDR1 MGHRA, CDR2 YSYEKL. CDR3 residues: CASSPGGVEAFF. The CDR3 DNA sequence: TGCGCCAGCAGCCCCGGGGGAGTTGAAGCTTTCTTT.

This chain connects TRBV4-1 to TRBJ2-2, with a tentative D call TRBD2 (6 bases). With 3 bases removed from V and 5 bases from J, the gap between germline ends came to 13 bases. This CDR3 has 15 residues. Per the germline V gene, CDR1 is MGHRA and CDR2 is YSYEKL. The CDR3 DNA reads TGCGCCAGCAGCCAGGGACTCCCGAGGACCGGGGAGCTGTTTTTT. Its protein product is CASSQGLPRTGELFF.

The rearrangement links TRBV6-2 or TRBV6-3 to TRBJ2-2; either TRBD1 or TRBD2 may supply D (5 bases each). This CDR3 spans 15 amino acids. Germline V lookup: CDR1 MNHEY, CDR2 SVGEGT. Trimming removed 7 bases from V and 1 base from J, with 13 bases in between. CDR3 nucleotide sequence: TGTGCCAGCACCCCGGGGCAGTTGAACACCGGGGAGCTGTTTTTT. This encodes CASTPGQLNTGELFF.

The rearrangement links TRBV18 to TRBJ2-7, with D maybe TRBD1 (6 bases). CDR1 is KGHSH, CDR2 LQKENI, per germline. The CDR3 has 14 amino acids. V gave up 3 bases and J gave up 6 bases, with 15 bases separating them. In DNA, the CDR3 is TGTGCCAGCTCACCCTCGGACAGTTTAGGCGAGCAGTACTTC. Translated, it gives CASSPSDSLGEQYF.

The rearrangement links TRBV6-5 to TRBJ1-5, with D unresolved. The CDR3 contains 14 residues. Germline V CDR1 and CDR2: MNHEY, SVGAGI. Trimming removed 5 bases from V and 7 bases from J, with 15 bases in between. CDR3 protein: CASSPTTQRQPQHF. The CDR3 DNA reads TGTGCCAGCAGTCCTACGACCCAGAGGCAGCCCCAGCATTTT.

The rearrangement links TRBV6-7 to TRBJ1-6, with 8 bases matching TRBD1. TRBV6-7 has ORF status, its function being uncertain. J lost 7 bases, V lost 4 bases, and 18 bases had no gene match. The CDR3 length is 19 residues. Written as DNA, the CDR3 is TGTGCCAGCAGTTTTGCCACAACTAAGGACAGGGTGTTAAATTCACCCCTCCACTTT. Translating it yields CASSFATTKDRVLNSPLHF.

The V and J genes are TRBV3-1 (or the pseudogene TRBV3-2) and TRBJ1-2; 9 bases are a match to TRBD1. There are 17 residues in the CDR3. The germline V gene has CDR1 LGHDT and CDR2 YNNKEL (reference sequence). Losses at the gene ends were 1 base for V and 4 bases for J; bases not matched to a gene: 10. CDR3 protein: CASSQVRTRQGVYGYTF. CDR3 nucleotides: TGTGCCAGCAGCCAAGTACGGACTAGACAGGGGGTCTATGGCTACACCTTC.

The chain is built from TRBV28 and TRBJ2-3, with 8 bases lining up with TRBD1. Trimming cost V 4 bases and J 7 bases; bases outside gene matches: 13. The V gene's germline CDR1 is MDHEN and CDR2 SYDVKM. CDR3 length: 16 residues. The CDR3 protein is CASSSVGQGRVYTQYF. CDR3 DNA sequence: TGTGCCAGCAGTTCCGTCGGACAGGGACGAGTTTATACGCAGTATTTT.

As concerns this clone: This specimen includes other DNA sequences encoding the same CDR3. J is TRBJ1-5 and V is TRBV12-5; no reliable D call. Looked up from germline, CDR1 is LGHNT and CDR2 is FRNRAP. The CDR3 is 12 amino acids. Between the trimmed V and J ends, which lost 7 bases and 3 bases, there was a span of 7 bases. The CDR3: CASALSNQPQHF. CDR3 DNA: TGTGCTAGTGCCTTATCCAATCAGCCCCAGCATTTT.

The chain recombines TRBV28 with TRBJ2-4, with D unclear. CDR1 MDHEN and CDR2 SYDVKM come from the germline V gene. The CDR3 contains 13 residues. Trimming removed 7 bases at V and 0 bases at J, with 7 bases between. CDR3 in DNA: TGTGCCAGCAAGAGCGTAGCCAAAAACATTCAGTACTTC. Translating gives CASKSVAKNIQYF.